This T cell receptor (beta chain) was recovered during a study of CXCR3-negative and CXCR3-positive naive CD8 T cells. Germline CDR1 and CDR2: GTSNPN and SVGIG (reference sequence). This CDR3 is built from 14 residues. cDNA libraries for TRB were generated by 5' RACE incorporating UMI labels. TCRdb re-called the 5' RACE reads; one entry per CDR3 protein, DNA not given. The sample has around 50,000 distinct CDR3 sequences. This clonotype is deemed medium-sized by its frequency. The V gene is TRBV30, the J gene TRBJ2-4. This clonotype was sampled from a human donor in good health. Some clones in this sample may be carry-over from other donors' samples. Sequenced material: naive CXCR3- CD8+ T cells from blood. The subset: CD45RO-CCR7+CD27+CD95- naive CD8+ T cells lacking CXCR3 (TNR3-). The CDR3 region is CAWSFGLAKNIQYF.